The TCR beta chain under discussion was sequenced for a study of blood T cells in healthy people across ages. With respect to this clonotype: Its target is unknown.

V was clipped by 0 bases and J by 2 bases, with 10 bases between them. Per germline, CDR1 SQVTM and CDR2 ANQGSEA. CDR3 length: 14 amino acids. The study, taken as a whole, reports: Age advanced and TCR beta diversity per million T cells fell, roughly linearly. Fewer expanded clones and more diversity marked long-lived versus aged donors.

For the second PCR, which ran for roughly 7 to 11 cycles, a sample-barcoded 5' primer and a J-beta primer mix were used. TCRdb analysed the 5' RACE reads with MiXCR anew, one entry per CDR3 protein. Among 700,000 or so distinct CDR3 sequences listed, over 20% were seen once. The TCR was taken from a man aged 70-80 years in good health. Sequencing was carried out using blood. This chain joins TRBV29-1 and TRBJ1-1; a weak D match, TRBD1 (6 bases). The CDR3 region is CSVEDPGENTEAFF. CDR3 in DNA: TGCAGCGTTGAAGATCCAGGGGAAAACACTGAAGCTTTCTTT.